Listed below are T cell receptor beta chains from one sample, sequenced in a study of HIV-infected patients and healthy controls. TCRdb used MiXCR to reprocess the 5' RACE reads, holding one entry per CDR3 protein. The data show around 62,000 distinct CDR3 sequences, 15% to 20% seen once. Sequencing input: CD4+ T cells from blood. The receptor source for this set is a human donor in good health. The CDR3 runs from the conserved cysteine through the conserved F or W. The order of the fields is V gene, J gene, CDR3 protein.

v_call: TRBV9
j_call: TRBJ1-1
cdr3_aa: CASGTQLNTEAFF

v_call: TRBV2
j_call: TRBJ1-1
cdr3_aa: CASSAYLGASAEAFF

v_call: TRBV6-6
j_call: TRBJ1-1
cdr3_aa: CASSSFLDTEAFF

v_call: TRBV20-1
j_call: TRBJ1-1
cdr3_aa: CSAGQGWNTEAFF

v_call: TRBV3-1
j_call: TRBJ2-7
cdr3_aa: CASSSWETDYEQYF

v_call: TRBV10-3
j_call: TRBJ2-1
cdr3_aa: CAISVRLGGTQNEQFF

v_call: TRBV7-9
j_call: TRBJ2-1
cdr3_aa: CASSRSSGSLYNEQFF

v_call: TRBV20-1
j_call: TRBJ1-1
cdr3_aa: CSASRVNTEAFF

v_call: TRBV5-1
j_call: TRBJ1-4
cdr3_aa: CASSPDTSNEKLFF

v_call: TRBV7-6
j_call: TRBJ2-1
cdr3_aa: CASSLADREQFF

v_call: TRBV7-2
j_call: TRBJ1-6
cdr3_aa: CASSLGVNFNSPLHF

v_call: TRBV3-1
j_call: TRBJ2-3
cdr3_aa: CASSQTRTSGGTDTQYF

v_call: TRBV6-5
j_call: TRBJ1-3
cdr3_aa: CASSYSGWGNTIYF

v_call: TRBV5-1
j_call: TRBJ1-4
cdr3_aa: CASSPTGINEKLFF

v_call: TRBV24-1
j_call: TRBJ2-5
cdr3_aa: CATSDWTGVLGLETQYF

v_call: TRBV20-1
j_call: TRBJ2-5
cdr3_aa: CSASAGRETQYF

v_call: TRBV5-5
j_call: TRBJ1-2
cdr3_aa: CASSFDLNYGYTF

v_call: TRBV7-6
j_call: TRBJ1-3
cdr3_aa: CASSLQDNGNTIYF

v_call: TRBV3-1
j_call: TRBJ1-2
cdr3_aa: CASSHSRPEGYGYTF

v_call: TRBV6-2/TRBV6-3
j_call: TRBJ2-1
cdr3_aa: CASRGQNYNEQFF

v_call: TRBV24-1
j_call: TRBJ1-2
cdr3_aa: CAPGSPGQPNYGYTF

v_call: TRBV18
j_call: TRBJ1-2
cdr3_aa: CASSLYRGGGYGYTF

v_call: TRBV9
j_call: TRBJ2-5
cdr3_aa: CASRETQYF

v_call: TRBV2
j_call: TRBJ1-5
cdr3_aa: CASSERVKSQPQHF

v_call: TRBV20-1
j_call: TRBJ1-1
cdr3_aa: CSARDSWNTEAFF

v_call: TRBV5-6
j_call: TRBJ1-1
cdr3_aa: CASSSNGRLSRAFF

v_call: TRBV2
j_call: TRBJ2-7
cdr3_aa: CASTIFGTSTYEQYF

v_call: TRBV7-9
j_call: TRBJ2-1
cdr3_aa: CASSPRSSGTSGRLAYNEQFF

v_call: TRBV19
j_call: TRBJ2-3
cdr3_aa: CASSKGLADTQYF

v_call: TRBV4-1
j_call: TRBJ2-4
cdr3_aa: CASSQDPGAGVIQYF

v_call: TRBV20-1
j_call: TRBJ1-2
cdr3_aa: CSASWDRGFGYTF

v_call: TRBV7-3
j_call: TRBJ2-3
cdr3_aa: CASSLSGFSTDTQYF

v_call: TRBV7-9
j_call: TRBJ1-1
cdr3_aa: CASSPPKGAQAEAFF

v_call: TRBV20-1
j_call: TRBJ2-5
cdr3_aa: CSARSSEEVGETQYF

v_call: TRBV12-3/TRBV12-4
j_call: TRBJ1-3
cdr3_aa: CASSRPISGNTIYF

v_call: TRBV10-3
j_call: TRBJ2-3
cdr3_aa: CAISVGLPTDTQYF

v_call: TRBV30
j_call: TRBJ2-4
cdr3_aa: CAWSAKNIQYF

v_call: TRBV7-2
j_call: TRBJ1-2
cdr3_aa: CASSFKGARGYTF

v_call: TRBV12-3/TRBV12-4
j_call: TRBJ1-2
cdr3_aa: CASSLFVGQGRGYTF

v_call: TRBV11-1
j_call: TRBJ1-1
cdr3_aa: CASSLNRNTEAFF

v_call: TRBV2
j_call: TRBJ2-1
cdr3_aa: CGGGIYNEQFF

v_call: TRBV12-3/TRBV12-4
j_call: TRBJ2-1
cdr3_aa: CASSLEGVRAHNEQFF